This TCR beta chain stems from a study of T cell responses to AZD1222 COVID-19 vaccine (dated by TCRdb to the early 2020s). For the wider study: AZD1222 recipients whose second dose came at about 4 weeks and those whose second dose came at about 12 weeks were combined into one group, since spike-specific TCR depth and breadth did not differ between the two schedules. A total of 233 trial participants underwent TCR sequencing, of whom 207 received two doses of AZD1222 and some 25 received two doses of the MenACWY control vaccine. Trial participants were enrolled into age subgroups of 18-55, 56-69 and 70-plus years, which contained about 150, 27 and 61 TCR-sequenced participants, respectively.

This clone has at least ten counts. There is no known antigen for this receptor. Base qualities are not recorded, but no much larger clone differs from it by a single base. The CDR3 regions of human TCRbeta chains were subjected to immunosequencing. From the authors' description of their analysis: Repertoire TCRs were matched against a reference library of SARS-CoV-2-specific TCRs generated with the MIRA antigen-specificity platform. Breadth meant the fraction of unique TCRs that were SARS-CoV-2-associated, whereas depth meant the fraction of total T cells that were SARS-CoV-2-associated. Using the MIRA data, every spike-specific TCR was mapped to the spike region that the TCR reacted to and assigned to either a CD4 or a CD8 class. Log10-transformed breadth and depth values were compared by one-way ANOVA with Sidak's multiple comparisons tests. Not all clones reach the TCRdb copy of this immuneACCESS table, which keeps in-frame sequences only. Checked studies attribute under half of the gap to unresolved V genes and leave the rest unexplained. The DNA was the basis for D and trimming; V, J and clone size are from that table. The sample includes about 99,000 clones, with about 87% observed a single time. The ten largest clones capture less than 9.5% of the sample.

The paper's findings and limits, for the study overall: Conclusions about previously exposed vaccinees were limited because only six AZD1222 recipients were SARS-CoV-2 seropositive at baseline. After two AZD1222 doses, both the breadth and the depth of spike-specific TCRs were significantly higher than at day 0 and than in MenACWY recipients. Participants were mostly white British and included more females than males, and it was suggested by the authors that clonal diversity may have been underestimated. Because no day 14 peak-response samples were available, the repertoires could be characterized only after the peak T cell response. Epitopes outside the regions mutated in the B.1.351 and B.1.1.7 variants were reportedly recognized by nearly half of the unique spike-specific TCRs. Vaccine-associated CD4 TCRs spanned the whole spike protein, with dominant responses in regions 160-218 and 743-854. In the small 56-69-year group, the increase in depth fell short of significance, most likely because of low power.

In the paper's terms, the time point label means: baseline before first vaccination. The vaccinee samples were drawn from two UK trials, COV001 and COV002, one of which was a single-blind randomized controlled phase 2/3 trial testing AZD1222 (ChAdOx1 nCoV-19) in healthy adults. For TCRbeta chain sequencing, PBMC samples were collected from trial participants at day 0 and at day 28 after the second dose. The sequence was obtained from an adult in good health. The sequences come from peripheral blood, collected on day 0 of AZD1222 vaccination.

Here the CDR3 is given as CASSLRVVSRSSHMNTEAFF. The DNA reads TGCGCCAGCAGCTTGCGAGTGGTGTCGCGATCCAGCCACATGAACACTGAAGCTTTCTTT. The V and J segments used are TRBV5-1 and TRBJ1-1, with the identity of the D gene unclear. V was cut back by 1 base and J by 0 bases, leaving a gap of 25 bases between them. CDR1 and CDR2, per the germline V gene, are SGHRS and YFSETQ. Measured from the cysteine to the phenylalanine, the CDR3 is 20 residues long. Solely the CDR3 DNA is kept, with 60 bases framed from the first base.